This entry features one TCR beta chain sequence. Which antigen it targets is not known. Base qualities were left out, and no much larger clone turns up one base away. This entry is derived from a study of blood T cells in healthy people across ages (dated by TCRdb to the mid-2010s). A note on the overall study: In model experiments, template switching captured about one uniquely barcoded TCR beta cDNA molecule for every two T cells. Age-related changes in TCR beta repertoire diversity were measured in the study by deep sequencing normalized with unique cDNA molecular identifiers. For two donors (one aged 18 to 30 and one aged 80 or older), the study analyzed two additional independent replicas of 1 million unique cDNA reads from the same blood draw. To avoid experimental bias, donors of different ages were randomly spread across the sequencing lanes. Four age groups were formed from the donors: young (average 16 years), middle-aged (around 37), aged (62) and long-lived (roughly 81).

Library creation used 5' RACE. The sample was run on an Illumina HiSeq 2500. A second PCR of about 6 to 11 cycles was run with a J-beta primer mix and a sample-barcoded 5' primer. A template-switch 5' adaptor carrying 12 random nucleotides introduced a unique molecular identifier onto each TCR beta cDNA molecule. Each sample yielded at least 2.5 million CDR3-containing paired-end reads. First-strand cDNA was synthesized from all RNA with the Mint cDNA synthesis kit, primed by a TRBC-specific oligonucleotide. Following uracil-DNA glycosylase treatment, a first 18-cycle PCR with universal primers M1SS and BC2_uni_R was performed on all cDNA. Concerning the study's data processing: For normalization, 1 million high-quality reads, each with a distinct molecular identifier, were randomly selected from each sample. Instead of being binned into consensus sequences, reads with shared molecular identifiers were discarded. MiTCR, set to a Q25 quality threshold and the strictest error-elimination algorithm, was used for CDR3 identification, clonotype clustering and error correction. A nonparametric unseen species model using Euler transformation provided a lower-bound estimate of total TCR beta diversity. The raw public data were reprocessed by TCRdb itself: fastp quality trimming at Q25, MiXCR clonotype calling, in-frame beta chains only. Rows are unified per CDR3 protein, each entry keeping the most common DNA and genes. TCRdb's processing, not the authors', yielded these V and J calls. This sample lists more than 800,000 distinct CDR3 sequences; under 45% were detected once. About 20% of the sample lies in the top ten.

After removal of 5 bases from V and 4 bases from J, the junction retains 12 bases not matched to a gene. CDR1 is given as SNHLY and CDR2 as FYNNEI, both from the germline V gene. CDR3 length: 17 amino acids, cysteine to phenylalanine. CDR3 DNA only is kept here, 51 bases in frame from base 1. Points the paper makes about the study in general: Compared with the aged group, the long-lived group had more naive CD4+ T cells, fewer expanded clones and increased TCR diversity, suggesting age selection. Conclusive comparison of naive and antigen-experienced compartments was prevented by the profiling of bulk unsorted PBMCs. A strong correlation was found between observed TCR beta diversity and the percentage of naive T cells measured by flow cytometry. Estimates of total diversity from one million sequenced T cells were regarded as lower bounds and underestimates. Observed TCR beta diversity per million T cells fell roughly linearly with age, and a significant reduction was already apparent by age approximately 41. Because the CMV infection status of the donors was unknown, age-related changes in expanded clonotypes may potentially have been confounded.

The approximately 39 donors, aged 6 to 90 years, were systemically healthy Caucasian individuals from Russia. Each donor gave about 10 milliliters of peripheral blood, drawn into EDTA-treated Vacutainer tubes. Ficoll-Paque density-gradient centrifugation was used to isolate PBMCs, with at least 6.5 million obtained per sample. Total RNA, at least 6 micrograms per sample, was extracted from PBMCs with Trizol reagent. Naive CD45RAhigh/CD27high T cell percentages were measured by flow cytometry on a PBMC aliquot from every donor. The chain joins TRBV2 to TRBJ2-1; TRBD2 fits 9 bases in the junction. The receptor's source is a woman aged 55-69 years in good health. The specimen was blood. The CDR3 region has the sequence CASSHDFLAGTYNEQFF. The sequenced DNA is TGTGCCAGCAGTCATGACTTCCTAGCGGGAACGTACAATGAGCAGTTCTTC.